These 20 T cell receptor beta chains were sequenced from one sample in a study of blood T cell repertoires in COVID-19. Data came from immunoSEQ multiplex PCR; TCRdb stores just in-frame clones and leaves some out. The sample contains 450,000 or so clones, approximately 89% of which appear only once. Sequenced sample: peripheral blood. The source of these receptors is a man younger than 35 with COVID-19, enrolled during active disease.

The CDR3 sequence: CASSSTLGYEQYF. CDR3 nucleotides: TGTGCCAGCAGCTCTACACTAGGCTACGAGCAGTACTTC. This chain uses TRBV5-6 with TRBJ2-7; perhaps TRBD2 as D (5 bases). Trimming took off 3 bases at V and 3 bases at J, with 10 bases between the two ends. The CDR3 sequence is 13 residues long. The germline V gene has CDR1 SGHDT and CDR2 YYEEEE.

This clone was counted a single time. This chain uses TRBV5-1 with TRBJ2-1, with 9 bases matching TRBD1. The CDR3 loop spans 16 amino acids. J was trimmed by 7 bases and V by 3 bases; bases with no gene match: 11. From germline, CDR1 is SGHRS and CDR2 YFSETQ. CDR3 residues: CASSSDTPGQGNEQFF. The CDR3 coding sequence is TGCGCCAGCAGCTCAGATACTCCGGGACAGGGAAATGAGCAGTTCTTC.

The CDR3 DNA reads TGTGCCAGCAGCTCATCTCTTCTAGCGGGACGGGGCAATGAGCAGTTCTTC. It translates to CASSSSLLAGRGNEQFF. The rearrangement links TRBV11-2 to TRBJ2-1; 9 bases are shared with TRBD2. The V segment lost 4 bases and the J segment 6 bases; nucleotides outside the gene matches: 13. CDR1 is SGHAT, CDR2 FQNNGV, per germline. The CDR3 extends over 17 amino acids.

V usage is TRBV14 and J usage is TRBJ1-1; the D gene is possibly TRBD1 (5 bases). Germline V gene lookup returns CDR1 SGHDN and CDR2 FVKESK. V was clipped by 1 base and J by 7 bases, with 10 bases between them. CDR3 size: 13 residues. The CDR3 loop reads CASSQVGPNEAFF. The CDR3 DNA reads TGTGCCAGCAGCCAAGTGGGGCCTAATGAAGCTTTCTTT. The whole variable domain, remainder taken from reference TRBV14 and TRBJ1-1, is EAGVTQFPSHSVIEKGQTVTLRCDPISGHDNLYWYRRVMGKEIKFLLHFVKESKQDESGMPNNRFLAERTGGTYSTLKVQPAELEDSGVYFCASSQVGPNEAFFGQGTRLTVV.

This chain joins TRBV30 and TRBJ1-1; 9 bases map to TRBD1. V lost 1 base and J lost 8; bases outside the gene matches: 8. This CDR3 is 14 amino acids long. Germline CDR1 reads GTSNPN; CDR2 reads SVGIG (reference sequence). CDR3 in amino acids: CAWSARDREGEAFF. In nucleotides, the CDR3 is TGTGCCTGGAGTGCAAGGGACAGGGAAGGCGAAGCTTTCTTT.

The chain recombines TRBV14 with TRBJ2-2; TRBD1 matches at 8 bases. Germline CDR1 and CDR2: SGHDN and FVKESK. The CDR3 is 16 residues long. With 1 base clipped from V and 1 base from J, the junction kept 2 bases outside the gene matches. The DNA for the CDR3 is TGTGCCAGCAGCCAAGGGACAGGGTTGAACACCGGGGAGCTGTTTTTT. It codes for CASSQGTGLNTGELFF.

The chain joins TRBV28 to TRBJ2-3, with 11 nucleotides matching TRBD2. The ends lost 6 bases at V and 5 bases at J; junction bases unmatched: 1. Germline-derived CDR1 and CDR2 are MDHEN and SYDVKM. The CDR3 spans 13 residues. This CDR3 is CASRTSGIDTQYF. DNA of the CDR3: TGTGCCAGCAGGACTAGCGGGATAGATACGCAGTATTTT. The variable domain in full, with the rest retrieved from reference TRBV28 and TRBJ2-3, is DVKVTQSSRYLVKRTGEKVFLECVQDMDHENMFWYRQDPGLGLRLIYFSYDVKMKEKGDIPEGYSVSREKKERFSLILESASTNQTSMYLCASRTSGIDTQYFGPGTRLTVL.

DNA of the CDR3: TGTGCCAGTAGTATGACACATTACAATGAGCAGTTCTTC. Its translation is CASSMTHYNEQFF. The chain joins TRBV19 to TRBJ2-1; D is ambiguous. The CDR3 extends over 13 amino acids. The V end lost 3 bases, the J end lost 4 bases, and 7 bases lay between the germline ends. The germline V gene has CDR1 LNHDA and CDR2 SQIVND (reference sequence).

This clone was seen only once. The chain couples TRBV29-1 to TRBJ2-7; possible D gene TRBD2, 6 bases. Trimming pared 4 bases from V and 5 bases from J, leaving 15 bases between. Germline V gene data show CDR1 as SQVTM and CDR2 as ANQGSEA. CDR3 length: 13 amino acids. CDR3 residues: CSVVLVTRHEQYF. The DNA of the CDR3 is TGCAGCGTTGTTTTAGTGACTAGGCACGAGCAGTACTTC.

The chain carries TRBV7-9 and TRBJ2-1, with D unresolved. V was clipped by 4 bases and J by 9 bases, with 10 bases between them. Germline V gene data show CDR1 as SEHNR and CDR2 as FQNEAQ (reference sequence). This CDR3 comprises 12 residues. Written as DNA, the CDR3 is TGTGCCAGCAGCTCCGAGCCCGGTGAGCAGTTCTTC. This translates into CASSSEPGEQFF.

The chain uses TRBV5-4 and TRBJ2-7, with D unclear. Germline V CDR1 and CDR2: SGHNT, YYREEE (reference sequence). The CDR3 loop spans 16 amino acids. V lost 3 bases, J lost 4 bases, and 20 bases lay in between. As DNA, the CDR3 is TGTGCCAGCAGCTCTGGAGCCCAGCGACCGAGTTACGAGCAGTACTTC. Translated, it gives CASSSGAQRPSYEQYF.

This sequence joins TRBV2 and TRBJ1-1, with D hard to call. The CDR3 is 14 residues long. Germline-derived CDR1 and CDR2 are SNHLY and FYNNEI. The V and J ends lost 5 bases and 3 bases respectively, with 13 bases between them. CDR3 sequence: CASSTTVGDTEAFF. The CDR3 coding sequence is TGTGCCAGCAGTACTACGGTCGGAGACACTGAAGCTTTCTTT.

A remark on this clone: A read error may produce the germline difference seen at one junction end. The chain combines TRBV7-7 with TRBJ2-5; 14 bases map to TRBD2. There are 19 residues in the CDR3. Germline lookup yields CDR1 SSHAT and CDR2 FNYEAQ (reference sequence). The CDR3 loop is CASSSGTSGGGVHGETQYF. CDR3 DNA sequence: TGTGCTAGCAGCTCCGGGACTAGCGGGGGCGGGGTGCACGGGGAGACCCAGTACTTC.

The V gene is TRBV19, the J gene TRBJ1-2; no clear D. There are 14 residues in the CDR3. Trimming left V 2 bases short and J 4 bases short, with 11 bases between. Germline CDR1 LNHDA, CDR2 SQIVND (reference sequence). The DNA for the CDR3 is TGTGCCAGTAGTATAAAAACAGACGTCTATGGCTACACCTTC. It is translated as CASSIKTDVYGYTF. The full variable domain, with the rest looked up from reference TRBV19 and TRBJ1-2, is DGGITQSPKYLFRKEGQNVTLSCEQNLNHDAMYWYRQDPGQGLRLIYYSQIVNDFQKGDIAEGYSVSREKKESFPLTVTSAQKNPTAFYLCASSIKTDVYGYTFGSGTRLTVV.

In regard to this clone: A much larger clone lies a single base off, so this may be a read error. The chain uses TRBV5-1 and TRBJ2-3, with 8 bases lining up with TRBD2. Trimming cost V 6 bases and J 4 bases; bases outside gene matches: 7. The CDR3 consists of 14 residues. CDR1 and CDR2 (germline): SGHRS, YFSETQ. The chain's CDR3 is CASNPGGASDTQYF. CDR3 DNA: TGCGCCAGCAACCCCGGGGGGGCCTCAGATACGCAGTATTTT.

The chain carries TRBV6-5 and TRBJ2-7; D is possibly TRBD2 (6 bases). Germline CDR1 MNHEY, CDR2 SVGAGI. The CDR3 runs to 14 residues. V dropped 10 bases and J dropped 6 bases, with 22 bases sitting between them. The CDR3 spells CATQIAPGVFEQYF. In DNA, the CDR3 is TGTGCCACTCAAATCGCCCCGGGGGTTTTCGAGCAGTACTTC.

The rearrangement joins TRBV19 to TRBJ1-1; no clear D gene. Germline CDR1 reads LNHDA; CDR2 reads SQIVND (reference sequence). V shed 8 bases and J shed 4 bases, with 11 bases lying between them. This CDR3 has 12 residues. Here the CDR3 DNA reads TGTGCCAGTCTAATAGGGAGCACTGAAGCTTTCTTT. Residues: CASLIGSTEAFF.

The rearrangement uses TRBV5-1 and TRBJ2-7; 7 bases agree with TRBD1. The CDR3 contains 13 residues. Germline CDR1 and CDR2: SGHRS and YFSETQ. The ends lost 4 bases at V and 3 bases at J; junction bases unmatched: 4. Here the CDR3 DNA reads TGCGCCAGCAGCGAGGGGGCCAGCTACGAGCAGTACTTC. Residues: CASSEGASYEQYF. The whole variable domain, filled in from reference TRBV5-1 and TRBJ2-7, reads KAGVTQTPRYLIKTRGQQVTLSCSPISGHRSVSWYQQTPGQGLQFLFEYFSETQRNKGNFPGRFSGRQFSNSRSEMNVSTLELGDSALYLCASSEGASYEQYFGPGTRLTVT.

The CDR3 sequence: CASSFSGSHQETQYF. CDR3 sequence (DNA): TGTGCCAGCAGCTTTAGCGGGAGCCACCAAGAGACCCAGTACTTC. The rearrangement joins TRBV7-9 to TRBJ2-5; 9 bases align to TRBD2. The CDR3 spans 15 residues. CDR1 and CDR2 from the germline V gene are SEHNR and FQNEAQ (reference sequence). J lost 0 bases, V lost 3 bases, and 2 bases had no gene match.

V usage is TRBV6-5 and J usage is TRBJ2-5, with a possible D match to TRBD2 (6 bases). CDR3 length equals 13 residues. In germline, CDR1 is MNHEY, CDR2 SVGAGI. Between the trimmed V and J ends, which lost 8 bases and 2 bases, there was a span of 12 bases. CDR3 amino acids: CASREHNQETQYF. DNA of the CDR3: TGTGCCAGCCGGGAGCACAATCAAGAGACCCAGTACTTC.